This T cell receptor beta chain is drawn from a study of OX40 agonist ivuxolimab in advanced cancers. Profiled with immunoSEQ multiplex PCR; TCRdb holds only in-frame clones, not every one. This table has approximately 90,000 clones, roughly 88% appearing once. Study-wide results and limits: At 0.1 to 3.0 mg/kg, clonal expansion of CD4+ and CD8+ blood T cells had occurred by week 6.

In its sample, this clone was seen once. As yet, its antigen is unknown. The specimen comprised CD4+ or CD8+ T cells sorted from blood, sampled in a trial of the OX40 agonist ivuxolimab. The sequence was collected from an adult with an advanced solid tumor such as melanoma, head and neck, liver or kidney cancer.

CDR3 protein: CASSFGQGARYGYTF. Written as DNA, the CDR3 is TGTGCCAGCAGCTTTGGACAGGGCGCAAGATATGGCTACACCTTC. The rearrangement joins TRBV11-2 to TRBJ1-2, with TRBD1 matching 8 bases. This CDR3 is 15 amino acids long. Germline assignment: CDR1 SGHAT and CDR2 FQNNGV. The ends lost 3 bases at V and 5 bases at J; junction bases unmatched: 8. Filled out from reference TRBV11-2 and TRBJ1-2, the complete variable domain reads EAGVAQSPRYKIIEKRQSVAFWCNPISGHATLYWYQQILGQGPKLLIQFQNNGVVDDSQLPKDRFSAERLKGVDSTLKIQPAKLEDSAVYLCASSFGQGARYGYTFGSGTRLTVV.